This T cell receptor beta chain derives from a study of T cells in Graves' hyperthyroidism and ophthalmopathy. The source material, RNA transcripts, was used to amplify TCR beta CDR3 regions. The HTBI primer set was used in a first-round RT-PCR of the TCR CDR3. MiXCR was run by TCRdb on the multiplex PCR reads, yielding one entry per CDR3 protein. The sample has roughly 200,000 distinct CDR3 sequences, approximately 20% seen once. The sequencing sample was made of blood. This receptor was taken from a man aged 40-49 years with Graves' hyperthyroidism.

The CDR3 protein is CASSFEGPSTDTQYF. The CDR3 bases are TGTGCCAGCAGCTTCGAGGGCCCCAGCACAGATACGCAGTATTTT. The gene calls are TRBV7-9 and TRBJ2-3, with a possible D match to TRBD2 (5 bases). The CDR3 is 15 residues long. V was clipped by 3 bases and J by 0 bases, with 10 bases between them. Germline CDR1 is SEHNR and CDR2 is FQNEAQ (reference sequence).